These 17 T cell receptor beta chains were sequenced from one sample in a study of blood T cell repertoires in COVID-19. Assay: immunoSEQ multiplex PCR; the TCRdb copy retains only in-frame clones and omits some. The table shows more than 75,000 clones, with 70% to 90% occurring only once. Sequenced input: peripheral blood. Source of these receptors: a woman aged 80 or over with acute or convalescent COVID-19.

V usage is TRBV5-1 and J usage is TRBJ1-3; TRBD1 is a possible D gene (5 bases). Per the germline V gene, CDR1 is SGHRS and CDR2 is YFSETQ. Trimming stripped 2 bases from V and 0 bases from J, with 9 bases between. This CDR3 contains 15 residues. CDR3 loop: CASSFGAASGNTIYF. The CDR3 DNA reads as TGCGCCAGCAGCTTTGGGGCAGCCTCTGGAAACACCATATATTTT.

This clone appeared once. The chain links TRBV27 to TRBJ1-2; D gene unclear. The CDR3 is 13 residues long. Germline V gives CDR1 MNHEY, CDR2 SMNVEV (reference sequence). Trimming removed 6 bases at V and 4 bases at J, with 12 bases between. CDR3 amino acids: CASRAWRSYGYTF. The CDR3, as DNA: TGTGCCAGCAGAGCGTGGAGGAGCTATGGCTACACCTTC.

This sequence joins TRBV27 and TRBJ2-7; D may be TRBD2 (6 bases). V was pared by 3 bases and J by 6 bases, with 12 bases between. The CDR3 consists of 13 residues. Germline loops: CDR1 MNHEY, CDR2 SMNVEV (reference sequence). CDR3 nucleotide sequence: TGTGCCAGCAGTTTTAGGAGGGGAAGCGAGCAGTACTTC. This sequence encodes CASSFRRGSEQYF.

The rearrangement joins TRBV4-1 to TRBJ2-1, with 8 positions matching TRBD2. The J segment lost 4 bases and the V segment lost 0 bases, leaving 8 bases of the junction unmatched. Per the germline V gene, CDR1 is MGHRA and CDR2 is YSYEKL. CDR3 length: 17 residues. The DNA of the CDR3 is TGCGCCAGCAGCCAAGAGGTCGTACTAGCGGTTTACAATGAGCAGTTCTTC. Amino acid sequence: CASSQEVVLAVYNEQFF.

CDR3 residues: CASSPRGGVQETQYF. The CDR3 nucleotides read TGTGCCAGCAGCCCGCGCGGGGGAGTTCAAGAGACCCAGTACTTC. The rearrangement links TRBV5-4 to TRBJ2-5; the match to TRBD2 covers 7 bases. The V gene end was trimmed by 4 bases and the J gene end by 2 bases; junction bases not matched to a gene: 8. The CDR3 covers 15 residues. The germline V gene encodes CDR1 SGHNT and CDR2 YYREEE (reference sequence).

DNA of the CDR3: TGTGCCAGCAGTGAAGAGGACTTTTACAATGAGCAGTTCTTC. Protein product: CASSEEDFYNEQFF. The chain links TRBV2 to TRBJ2-1, with a possible D match to TRBD2 (5 bases). Trimming stripped 1 base from V and 4 bases from J, with 8 bases between. Germline-derived CDR1 and CDR2 are SNHLY and FYNNEI. The CDR3 sequence is 14 residues long.

This clone was seen a few times. This chain joins TRBV5-6 and TRBJ2-5; 7 bases are a match to TRBD1. CDR1 and CDR2 from the germline V gene are SGHDT and YYEEEE. V was clipped by 4 bases and J by 4 bases; unmatched bases: 10. This CDR3 comprises 15 residues. The CDR3: CASSLIGQEGETQYF. The DNA of the CDR3 is TGTGCCAGCAGCCTGATCGGACAGGAAGGAGAGACCCAGTACTTC.

CDR3 sequence (DNA): TGCGCCAGCAGCCTAGGGACAGGGGGGAGAAATGAAAAACTGTTTTTT. This codes for CASSLGTGGRNEKLFF. The chain couples TRBV5-1 to TRBJ1-4; 11 bases fit TRBD1. This CDR3 contains 16 residues. V trimming: 4 bases; J trimming: 5 bases; junction bases outside the gene matches: 7. The germline V gene encodes CDR1 SGHRS and CDR2 YFSETQ.

This clone has just one count. The rearrangement joins TRBV7-2 to TRBJ1-6; 7 positions agree with TRBD1. J was trimmed by 7 bases and V by 5 bases; bases with no gene match: 14. CDR1 and CDR2 (germline): SGHTA, FQGNSA. CDR3 length equals 17 residues. The CDR3 sequence is CASSLKQPGTVNSPLHF. DNA of the CDR3: TGTGCCAGCAGCCTCAAACAACCCGGGACAGTGAATTCACCCCTCCACTTT.

The chain uses TRBV6-5 and TRBJ1-1; 8 nucleotides align to TRBD1. V shed 6 bases, J shed 10 bases, and the junction held 16 bases outside the gene matches. The CDR3 has 15 residues. Germline CDR1 is MNHEY and CDR2 is SVGAGI. The CDR3 here is CASRRNQGARSVAFF. For the CDR3, the DNA is TGTGCCAGCAGAAGGAATCAGGGGGCTCGCTCCGTAGCTTTCTTT.

The genes are TRBV5-6 and TRBJ1-2; TRBD1 aligns across 7 bases. The CDR3 runs to 15 residues. Germline values: CDR1 SGHDT, CDR2 YYEEEE. Germline trimming cut 4 bases from V and 3 bases from J; bases unmatched to any gene: 9. CDR3 loop: CASSPRTGTYYGYTF. The CDR3 DNA reads TGTGCCAGCAGCCCGAGGACAGGAACCTACTATGGCTACACCTTC.

This chain uses TRBV11-2 with TRBJ1-1, with 9 bases matching TRBD1. Germline CDR1 reads SGHAT; CDR2 reads FQNNGV. V shed 5 bases and J 6 bases; nucleotides not matched to a gene: 19. The CDR3 extends over 18 amino acids. The CDR3 coding sequence is TGTGCCAGCAGCCCAAAGATTCCGGGACAGGGAGGAAGACCTGAAGCTTTCTTT. Protein: CASSPKIPGQGGRPEAFF.

This rearrangement joins TRBV5-4 to TRBJ2-1; TRBD2 is a possible D gene (6 bases). The CDR3 is 16 residues long. Germline assignment: CDR1 SGHNT and CDR2 YYREEE (reference sequence). V was shortened by 4 bases and J by 1 base, with 15 bases between the two germline ends. The CDR3 DNA follows: TGTGCCAGCAGCCAGGGCGGGGCCCGATCCTACAATGAGCAGTTCTTC. Translated: CASSQGGARSYNEQFF.

This CDR3 reads CASSSRTSGVYNEQFF. The CDR3 DNA reads TGCGCCAGCAGCTCCCGGACTAGCGGGGTTTACAATGAGCAGTTCTTC. The chain couples TRBV5-1 to TRBJ2-1, with 12 bases identical to TRBD2. The CDR3 consists of 16 residues. Germline V gene lookup returns CDR1 SGHRS and CDR2 YFSETQ. With 3 bases clipped from V and 4 bases from J, the junction kept 5 bases outside the gene matches.

There are a few counts of this clone. The chain carries TRBV4-3 and TRBJ1-1; D possibly corresponds to TRBD1 (5 bases). Germline V gene data show CDR1 as LGHNA and CDR2 as YSLEER. The CDR3 runs to 15 residues. The V gene lost 2 bases and the J gene lost 6 bases, with 16 bases spanning the gap. CDR3 DNA sequence: TGCGCCAGCAGCCAACCTACCGGGGGGGGATCTGAAGCTTTCTTT. Its translation: CASSQPTGGGSEAFF.

The chain has TRBV30 and TRBJ1-1, with 8 bases aligning to TRBD1. Per germline, CDR1 GTSNPN and CDR2 SVGIG (reference sequence). Unmatched junction bases numbered 8, after V lost 0 bases and J lost 11 bases. The CDR3 loop spans 13 amino acids. The CDR3 nucleotides are TGTGCCTGGAGTGTCCCGGGACAGGCCAGGGCTTTCTTT. Translated, it gives CAWSVPGQARAFF. Drawing the rest from reference TRBV30 and TRBJ1-1, the complete variable domain is SQTIHQWPATLVQPVGSPLSLECTVEGTSNPNLYWYRQAAGRGLQLLFYSVGIGQISSEVPQNLSASRPQDRQFILSSKKLLLSDSGFYLCAWSVPGQARAFFGQGTRLTVV.

The rearrangement uses TRBV5-1 and TRBJ2-5, with a weak D call TRBD2 (5 bases). This CDR3 contains 12 residues. Trimming took 4 bases from V and 2 from J, leaving 6 bases between them. Germline lookup yields CDR1 SGHRS and CDR2 YFSETQ. CDR3 residues: CASSRGQETQYF. The DNA of the CDR3 is TGCGCCAGCAGCCGGGGACAAGAGACCCAGTACTTC.